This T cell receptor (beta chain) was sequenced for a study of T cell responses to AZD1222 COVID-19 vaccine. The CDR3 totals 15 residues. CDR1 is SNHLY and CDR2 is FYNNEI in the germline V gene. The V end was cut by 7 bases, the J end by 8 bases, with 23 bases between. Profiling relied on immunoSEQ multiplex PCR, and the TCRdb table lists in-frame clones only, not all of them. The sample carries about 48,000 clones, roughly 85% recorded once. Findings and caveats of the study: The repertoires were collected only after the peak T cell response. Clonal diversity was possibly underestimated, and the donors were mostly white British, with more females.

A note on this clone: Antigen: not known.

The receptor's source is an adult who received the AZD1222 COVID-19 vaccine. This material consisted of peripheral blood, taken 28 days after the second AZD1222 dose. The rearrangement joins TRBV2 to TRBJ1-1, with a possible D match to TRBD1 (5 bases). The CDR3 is CASISGVQAPWEAFF. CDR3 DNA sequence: TGTGCCAGCATCTCGGGGGTGCAGGCACCCTGGGAAGCTTTCTTT. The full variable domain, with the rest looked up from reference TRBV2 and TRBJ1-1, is EPEVTQTPSHQVTQMGQEVILRCVPISNHLYFYWYRQILGQKVEFLVSFYNNEISEKSEIFDDQFSVERPDGSNFTLKIRSTKLEDSAMYFCASISGVQAPWEAFFGQGTRLTVV.